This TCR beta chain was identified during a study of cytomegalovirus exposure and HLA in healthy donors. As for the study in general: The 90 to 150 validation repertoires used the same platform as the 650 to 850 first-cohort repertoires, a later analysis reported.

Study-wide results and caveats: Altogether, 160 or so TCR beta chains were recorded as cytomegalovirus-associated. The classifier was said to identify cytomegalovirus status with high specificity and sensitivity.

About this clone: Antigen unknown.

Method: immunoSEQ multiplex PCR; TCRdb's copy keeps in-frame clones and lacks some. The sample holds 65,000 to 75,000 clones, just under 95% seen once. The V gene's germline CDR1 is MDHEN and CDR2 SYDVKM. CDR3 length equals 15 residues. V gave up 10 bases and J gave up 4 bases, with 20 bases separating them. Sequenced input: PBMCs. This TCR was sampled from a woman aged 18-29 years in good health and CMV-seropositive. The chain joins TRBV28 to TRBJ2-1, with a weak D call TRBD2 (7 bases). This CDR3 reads CANARGGSRYNEQFF. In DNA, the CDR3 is TGTGCCAACGCGAGGGGGGGGTCTAGGTACAATGAGCAGTTCTTC. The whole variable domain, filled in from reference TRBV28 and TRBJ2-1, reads DVKVTQSSRYLVKRTGEKVFLECVQDMDHENMFWYRQDPGLGLRLIYFSYDVKMKEKGDIPEGYSVSREKKERFSLILESASTNQTSMYLCANARGGSRYNEQFFGPGTRLTVL.